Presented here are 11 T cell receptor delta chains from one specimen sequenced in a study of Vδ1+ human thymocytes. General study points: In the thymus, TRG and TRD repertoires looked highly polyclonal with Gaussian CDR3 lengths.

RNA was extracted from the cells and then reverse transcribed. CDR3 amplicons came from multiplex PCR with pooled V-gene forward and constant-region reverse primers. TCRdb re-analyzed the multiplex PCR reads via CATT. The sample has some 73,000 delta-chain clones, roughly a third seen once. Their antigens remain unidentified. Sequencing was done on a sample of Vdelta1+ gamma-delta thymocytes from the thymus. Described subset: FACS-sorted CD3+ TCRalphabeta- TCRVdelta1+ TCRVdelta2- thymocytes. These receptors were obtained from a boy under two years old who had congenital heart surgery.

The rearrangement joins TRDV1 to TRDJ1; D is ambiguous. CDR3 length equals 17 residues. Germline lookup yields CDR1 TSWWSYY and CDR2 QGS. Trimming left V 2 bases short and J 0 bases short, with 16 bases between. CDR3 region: CALGEYLDPDNTDKLIF. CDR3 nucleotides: TGTGCTCTTGGGGAATACCTGGATCCCGATAACACCGATAAACTCATCTTT.

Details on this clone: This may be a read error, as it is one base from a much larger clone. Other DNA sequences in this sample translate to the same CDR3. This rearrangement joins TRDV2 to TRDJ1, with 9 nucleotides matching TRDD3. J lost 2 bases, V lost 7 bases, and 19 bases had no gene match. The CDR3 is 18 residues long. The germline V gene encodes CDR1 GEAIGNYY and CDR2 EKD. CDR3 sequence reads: CACLYGGILGERTDKLIF. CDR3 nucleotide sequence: TGTGCCTGCCTTTACGGCGGTATACTGGGGGAAAGGACCGATAAACTCATCTTT.

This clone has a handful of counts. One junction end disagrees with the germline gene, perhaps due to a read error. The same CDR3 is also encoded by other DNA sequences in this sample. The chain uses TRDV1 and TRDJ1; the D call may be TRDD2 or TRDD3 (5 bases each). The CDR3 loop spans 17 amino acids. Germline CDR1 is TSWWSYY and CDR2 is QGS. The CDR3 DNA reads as TGTGCCCTTGGGGAAAAGGGGCCCTACGCACTATGGGATAAACTCATCTTT. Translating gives CALGEKGPYALWDKLIF.

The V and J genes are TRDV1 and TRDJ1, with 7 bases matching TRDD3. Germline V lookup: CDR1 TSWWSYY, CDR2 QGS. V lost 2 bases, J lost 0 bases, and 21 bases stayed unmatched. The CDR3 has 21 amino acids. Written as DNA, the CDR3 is TGTGCTCTTGGGGAAGTTCATCTCACCATTTGGGGGAACCGGTACACCGATAAACTCATCTTT. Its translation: CALGEVHLTIWGNRYTDKLIF.

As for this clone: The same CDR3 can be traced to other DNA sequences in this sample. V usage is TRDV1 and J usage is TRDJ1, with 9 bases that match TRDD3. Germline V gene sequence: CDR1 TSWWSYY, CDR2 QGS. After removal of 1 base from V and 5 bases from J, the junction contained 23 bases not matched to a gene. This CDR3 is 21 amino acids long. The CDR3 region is CALGEPEDLPTGGQWGDKLIF. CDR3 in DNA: TGTGCTCTTGGGGAACCGGAAGACCTGCCAACTGGGGGACAATGGGGTGATAAACTCATCTTT.

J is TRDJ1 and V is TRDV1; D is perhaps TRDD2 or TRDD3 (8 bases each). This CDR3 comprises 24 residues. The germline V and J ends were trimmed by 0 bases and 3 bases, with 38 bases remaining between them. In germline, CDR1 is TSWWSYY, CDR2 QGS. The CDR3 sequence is CALGELPNLPRGMRGIRVADKLIF. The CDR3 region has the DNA TGTGCTCTTGGGGAACTCCCCAACCTTCCTAGAGGCATGAGGGGGATAAGGGTGGCCGATAAACTCATCTTT.

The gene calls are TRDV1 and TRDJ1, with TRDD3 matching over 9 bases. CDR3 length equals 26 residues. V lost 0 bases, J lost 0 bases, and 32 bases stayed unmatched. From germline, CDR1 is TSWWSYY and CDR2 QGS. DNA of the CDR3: TGTGCTCTTGGGGAACTTTCCAGGACAGGATTTGAGATCGACTTGTACTGGGGGAGGTACACCGATAAACTCATCTTT. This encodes CALGELSRTGFEIDLYWGRYTDKLIF.

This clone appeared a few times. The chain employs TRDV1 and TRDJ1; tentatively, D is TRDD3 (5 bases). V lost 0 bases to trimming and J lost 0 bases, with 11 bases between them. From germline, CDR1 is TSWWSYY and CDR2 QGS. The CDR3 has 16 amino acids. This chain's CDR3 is CALGELRGADTDKLIF. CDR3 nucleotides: TGTGCTCTTGGGGAACTACGTGGGGCTGACACCGATAAACTCATCTTT.

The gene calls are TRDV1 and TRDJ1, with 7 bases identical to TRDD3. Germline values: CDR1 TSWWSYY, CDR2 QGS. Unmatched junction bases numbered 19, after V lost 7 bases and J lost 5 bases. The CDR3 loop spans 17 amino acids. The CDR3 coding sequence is TGTGCTCTTGCACTCCCTACCCCGTACTGGGGCCGTGATAAACTCATCTTT. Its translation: CALALPTPYWGRDKLIF.

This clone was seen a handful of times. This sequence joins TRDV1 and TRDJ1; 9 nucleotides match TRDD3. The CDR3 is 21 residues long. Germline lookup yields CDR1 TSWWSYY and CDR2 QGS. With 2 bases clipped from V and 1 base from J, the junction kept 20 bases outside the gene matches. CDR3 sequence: CALGERFLLTGGPFFTDKLIF. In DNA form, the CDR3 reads TGTGCTCTTGGGGAAAGGTTCCTACTTACTGGGGGACCCTTCTTCACCGATAAACTCATCTTT.

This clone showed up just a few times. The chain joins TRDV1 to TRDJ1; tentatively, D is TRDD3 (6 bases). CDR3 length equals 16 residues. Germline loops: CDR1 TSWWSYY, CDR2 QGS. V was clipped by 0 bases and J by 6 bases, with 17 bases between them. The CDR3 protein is CALGELPTGWGHKLIF. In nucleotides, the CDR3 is TGTGCTCTTGGGGAACTCCCTACGGGCTGGGGTCATAAACTCATCTTT.